The sequence of this T cell receptor beta chain was determined in a study of long-term antiretroviral therapy in people with HIV. Broader study findings: It was observed that HIV repertoires exhibited narrower CDR3 length ranges than controls.

A word on this clone: Its antigen remains unknown.

From germline, CDR1 is LNHNV and CDR2 YYDKDF (reference sequence). The CDR3 covers 16 residues. V lost 3 bases to trimming and J lost 3 bases; unmatched junction nucleotides: 7. With survey level as its setting, the immunoSEQ assay was v3.0. Samples were sequenced targeting roughly 40,000-55,000 T-cell genomes each. TCRdb keeps only in-frame clones here, not all; method: immunoSEQ multiplex PCR. The table has about 15,000 clones, 91% seen once. Sequenced material: unsorted PBMCs, taken 0.3 years after starting antiretroviral therapy. This chain joins TRBV15 and TRBJ2-1; 8 bases fit TRBD2. The source is a man aged 55 to 70 with HIV. CDR3 nucleotides: TGTGCCACCAGCAGTTACCCGGGACTAGGCTACAATGAGCAGTTCTTC. It is translated as CATSSYPGLGYNEQFF.